This T cell receptor (beta chain) was captured by sequencing in a study of blood T cell repertoires in COVID-19. For the study at large: Acute-phase and convalescent COVID-19 samples originated in the United States, Italy and Spain. Sources were T cells, B-cell-depleted T cells, or PBMCs; the material itself was cDNA or gDNA.

In this sample, this clone turned up a few times. Per the original methods: Using reference gene primer amplification, nucleated cell counts were estimated. Some clones are missing from TCRdb's copy, which holds only in-frame ones; the method was immunoSEQ multiplex PCR. D and trimming come from the DNA, and the V and J calls and clone size come from that table. The table records roughly 55,000 clones, about four fifths of them present only once. This CDR3 is built from 15 residues. CDR1 SGHTA and CDR2 FQGNSA come from the germline V gene. With 5 bases removed from V and 5 bases from J, the gap between germline ends came to 19 bases.

Sample: peripheral blood. The chain is built from TRBV7-2 and TRBJ2-7, with a tentative D call TRBD2 (7 bases). This sequence originates from a woman in her sixties or seventies with acute or convalescent COVID-19. CDR3 protein: CASSTWGGQANEQYF. The CDR3 DNA reads as TGTGCCAGCAGCACTTGGGGGGGACAAGCCAACGAGCAGTACTTC.